Below are 30 T cell receptor beta chains sequenced from a single sample in a study of T cells in Graves' hyperthyroidism and ophthalmopathy. Regions amplified from RNA transcripts were the TCR beta CDR3 regions. A set of HTBI primers served as the primers for a first-round RT-PCR of the TCR CDR3. TCRdb passed the multiplex PCR reads through MiXCR, listing each CDR3 protein once. The sample has about 380,000 distinct CDR3 sequences; less than 20% are singletons. The sequenced material came from blood. These TCRs come from a man between 18 and 35 years old with Graves' ophthalmopathy.

The CDR3 DNA follows: TGCAGCGTTGAAAGCAGGGAACAAGAGACCCAGTACTTC. It codes for CSVESREQETQYF. The chain couples TRBV29-1 to TRBJ2-5, with a weak D call TRBD1 (5 bases). The germline CDR1 and CDR2 sequences are SQVTM and ANQGSEA. This CDR3 region has 13 residues. Trimming stripped 2 bases from V and 2 bases from J, with 9 bases between.

The sample holds a few counts of this clonotype. This may be a read error: a much more frequent sequence differs by one nucleotide. The V and J genes are TRBV11-2 and TRBJ2-7, with D possibly TRBD1 on 5 matching bases. The CDR3 has 10 amino acids. The germline gives CDR1 SGHAT, CDR2 FQNNGV. The CDR3: CASGNNEPYF. The DNA of the CDR3 is TGTGCCTCAGGGAACAACGAGCCGTACTTC.

This clonotype was observed many times. The rearrangement links TRBV13 to TRBJ2-1; possibly TRBD2 for D (6 bases). CDR3 length equals 13 residues. Trimming stripped 7 bases from V and 10 bases from J, with 17 bases between. Germline CDR1 is PRHDT and CDR2 is FYEKMQ (reference sequence). CDR3 loop: CASTPSFAGEQFF. The CDR3 DNA reads as TGTGCCAGCACCCCGAGCTTCGCGGGGGAGCAGTTCTTC.

This clonotype showed up many times. The chain couples TRBV20-1 to TRBJ1-3; no reliable D call. Germline CDR1 reads DFQATT; CDR2 reads SNEGSKA (reference sequence). The V end was cut by 3 bases, the J end by 3 bases, with 12 bases between. The CDR3 is 14 amino acids. The CDR3 sequence: CSASHQAGGNTIYF. CDR3 sequence (DNA): TGCAGTGCTAGCCACCAAGCTGGTGGAAACACCATATATTTT.

This clonotype turned up a few times. The chain carries TRBV27 and TRBJ2-7; 8 nucleotides align to TRBD1. This CDR3 contains 16 residues. Germline V CDR1 and CDR2: MNHEY, SMNVEV (reference sequence). J lost 3 bases, V lost 5 bases, and 12 bases had no gene match. The CDR3: CASSAYGQGSFYEQYF. Written as DNA, the CDR3 is TGTGCCAGCAGTGCGTACGGACAGGGAAGCTTCTACGAGCAGTACTTC.

This clonotype showed up many times. This rearrangement joins TRBV10-3 to TRBJ1-1, with 7 bases that match TRBD1. V lost 6 bases and J lost 3; bases outside the gene matches: 13. The length of the CDR3 is 16 residues. The germline CDR1 and CDR2 sequences are ENHRY and SYGVKD. CDR3 sequence reads: CAISDRDGFRDTEAFF. CDR3 bases: TGTGCCATCAGCGACAGGGATGGGTTTAGGGACACTGAAGCTTTCTTT.

To note about this clonotype: This clone may be a read error of a much larger clone one base away. The genes are TRBV18 and TRBJ1-1; a possible D gene is TRBD1 (5 bases). V lost 2 bases and J lost 4, with 14 bases in between. Germline V gene data show CDR1 as KGHSH and CDR2 as LQKENI. The CDR3 is 15 residues long. This CDR3 is CASSPGQAGLTEAFF. CDR3 DNA: TGTGCCAGCTCACCAGGGCAGGCAGGGCTCACTGAAGCTTTCTTT.

For this clonotype: This clone may be a read error of a much larger clone one base away. The V call is TRBV2, the J call TRBJ2-7; D gene ambiguous. CDR1 and CDR2 (germline): SNHLY, FYNNEI. With 4 bases removed from V and 0 bases from J, the gap between germline ends came to 7 bases. This CDR3 region has 13 residues. CDR3 sequence (DNA): TGTGCCAGCAGTGTGGGCAACTCCTACGAGCAGTACTTC. It encodes CASSVGNSYEQYF. Drawing the rest from reference TRBV2 and TRBJ2-7, the complete variable domain is EPEVTQTPSHQVTQMGQEVILRCVPISNHLYFYWYRQILGQKVEFLVSFYNNEISEKSEIFDDQFSVERPDGSNFTLKIRSTKLEDSAMYFCASSVGNSYEQYFGPGTRLTVT.

This clonotype was seen at least ten times. The J gene is TRBJ1-5, the V gene TRBV7-8, with D tentatively TRBD1 (5 bases). Germline V gene lookup returns CDR1 SGHVS and CDR2 FQNEAQ. Trimming cost V 2 bases and J 2 bases, with 13 bases left between them. The CDR3 has 16 amino acids. In DNA form, the CDR3 reads TGTGCCAGCAGCTTATTTGGACAAGGGGGCAATCAGCCCCAGCATTTT. It is translated as CASSLFGQGGNQPQHF.

This clonotype was detected many times. The V gene is TRBV7-2, the J gene TRBJ1-2; TRBD1 is a possible D gene (5 bases). There are 14 residues in the CDR3. Looked up from germline, CDR1 is SGHTA and CDR2 is FQGNSA. V lost 1 base to trimming and J lost 7 bases, with 13 bases between them. CDR3: CASSLERHRRGYTF. Here the CDR3 DNA reads TGTGCCAGCAGCTTAGAGAGGCACAGGCGTGGCTACACCTTC. Full variable domain (rest looked up from reference TRBV7-2 and TRBJ1-2): GAGVSQSPSNKVTEKGKDVELRCDPISGHTALYWYRQSLGQGLEFLIYFQGNSAPDKSGLPSDRFSAERTGGSVSTLTIQRTQQEDSAVYLCASSLERHRRGYTFGSGTRLTVV.

This clonotype was seen at least ten times. The genes are TRBV12-3 or TRBV12-4 and TRBJ1-2, with 7 positions matching TRBD1. This CDR3 is built from 18 residues. Losses at the gene ends were 6 bases for V and 4 bases for J; bases not matched to a gene: 20. The CDR3 here is CASSGQGGSSRLPYGYTF. Here the CDR3 DNA reads TGTGCCAGCAGCGGGCAAGGGGGCTCCTCACGGTTACCCTATGGCTACACCTTC.

This clonotype has just a few counts. The V call is TRBV27, the J call TRBJ1-3; 11 bases align to TRBD1. The CDR3 is made up of 18 amino acids. Germline trimming cut 3 bases from V and 3 bases from J; bases unmatched to any gene: 10. In germline, CDR1 is MNHEY, CDR2 SMNVEV (reference sequence). CDR3: CASSFPRTGGEDGNTIYF. The CDR3 DNA reads TGTGCCAGCAGTTTCCCCAGGACAGGGGGCGAGGATGGAAACACCATATATTTT.

This clonotype was detected many times. The gene calls are TRBV6-1 and TRBJ2-5; TRBD2 is a possible D gene (6 bases). V lost 6 bases and J lost 0, with 14 bases in between. The germline V gene has CDR1 MNHNS and CDR2 SASEGT. The CDR3 length is 15 residues. This chain's CDR3 is CASRTLGGYQETQYF. For the CDR3, the DNA is TGTGCCAGCAGAACCCTCGGGGGTTACCAAGAGACCCAGTACTTC.

There are a few counts of this clonotype. The chain combines TRBV10-3 with TRBJ2-1; D perhaps matches TRBD1 (6 bases). V lost 3 bases and J lost 7, with 16 bases in between. Germline CDR1 and CDR2: ENHRY and SYGVKD. The CDR3 runs to 15 residues. CDR3 protein: CAISESGASLNEQFF. The CDR3 region has the DNA TGTGCCATCAGTGAATCAGGGGCCTCACTAAATGAGCAGTTCTTC.

Regarding this clonotype: This sequence may be a read error, since a much larger clone differs from it by one base. The chain employs TRBV12-3 or TRBV12-4 and TRBJ2-4; D not resolved. This CDR3 spans 13 amino acids. Trimming left V 6 bases short and J 5 bases short, with 11 bases between. Here the CDR3 reads CASSRSPENIQYF. The CDR3 DNA reads as TGTGCCAGCAGCCGCTCGCCGGAAAACATTCAGTACTTC.

This clonotype was observed a handful of times. The gene calls are TRBV18 and TRBJ2-1; 8 positions agree with TRBD1. The CDR3 has 13 residues. The V gene end was trimmed by 8 bases and the J gene end by 1 base; junction bases not matched to a gene: 1. Per the germline V gene, CDR1 is KGHSH and CDR2 is LQKENI. CDR3: CASTGGSYNEQFF. The CDR3 DNA follows: TGTGCCAGCACAGGGGGATCCTACAATGAGCAGTTCTTC.

This clonotype occurred a few times. This chain links TRBV18 with TRBJ1-1; D might be TRBD1 (6 bases). From germline, CDR1 is KGHSH and CDR2 LQKENI. This CDR3 region has 16 residues. Deletions cut 3 bases from V and 11 bases from J, with 25 bases between. The CDR3 loop is CASSPYPPYRQVGAFF. The CDR3 nucleotides read TGTGCCAGCTCACCCTATCCACCTTATCGACAGGTGGGGGCTTTCTTT.

The chain carries TRBV12-5 and TRBJ1-3; D is undetermined. CDR1 and CDR2 (germline): LGHNT, FRNRAP. The CDR3 is 18 residues long. V shed 0 bases and J shed 2 bases, with 17 bases lying between them. CDR3 in DNA: TGTGCTAGTGGTTTGGTATCCTCACGGGCGCGGACTGGAAACACCATATATTTT. Protein: CASGLVSSRARTGNTIYF.

The chain links TRBV3-1 to TRBJ2-2; D is unclear. The CDR3 runs 15 residues. The germline V gene encodes CDR1 LGHDT and CDR2 YNNKEL (reference sequence). V lost 3 bases to trimming and J lost 6 bases, with 14 bases between them. The CDR3 DNA reads TGTGCCAGCAGCCACAAGCTCGAGACCCCCGGGGAGCTGTTTTTT. Its protein is CASSHKLETPGELFF.

This clonotype was detected ten times or more. This chain links TRBV6-1 with TRBJ2-7, with D perhaps TRBD1 or TRBD2 (5 bases each). V was trimmed by 4 bases and J by 1 base, leaving 14 bases between them. CDR1 and CDR2 (germline): MNHNS, SASEGT. The CDR3 loop spans 15 amino acids. The CDR3 DNA reads TGTGCCAGCAGTGGGAGCCGGGACGGGTCCTACGAGCAGTACTTC. Protein product: CASSGSRDGSYEQYF.

The chain links TRBV9 to TRBJ2-3; 9 bases are a match to TRBD1. The V gene's germline CDR1 is SGDLS and CDR2 YYNGEE. J gave up 4 bases and V 4 bases, and 4 bases lay outside the gene matches. This CDR3 has 14 amino acids. CDR3 nucleotides: TGTGCCAGCAGCCCGGGACAGGGATCAGATACGCAGTATTTT. This codes for CASSPGQGSDTQYF.

This clonotype was recorded a few times. The V call is TRBV27, the J call TRBJ1-4; 7 nucleotides line up with TRBD1. This CDR3 is built from 15 residues. The V gene's germline CDR1 is MNHEY and CDR2 SMNVEV (reference sequence). V was clipped by 0 bases and J by 11 bases; unmatched bases: 9. CDR3 sequence reads: CASSLSAGGFWKLFF. The CDR3 nucleotides are TGTGCCAGCAGTTTATCGGCAGGGGGATTTTGGAAACTGTTTTTT.

This clonotype has a handful of counts. The chain combines TRBV28 with TRBJ1-2, with TRBD1 as a possible D gene (6 bases). This CDR3 region has 14 residues. Germline V gives CDR1 MDHEN, CDR2 SYDVKM. Trimming pared 6 bases from V and 6 bases from J, leaving 17 bases between. The CDR3 sequence is CASRDGWGANGYTF. The CDR3 coding sequence is TGTGCCAGCAGGGATGGATGGGGGGCTAATGGCTACACCTTC.

This clonotype was seen ten or more times. The chain is built from TRBV2 and TRBJ2-1; 8 bases line up with TRBD2. The CDR3 has 18 amino acids. V lost 4 bases to trimming and J lost 0 bases; unmatched junction nucleotides: 11. Germline V CDR1 and CDR2: SNHLY, FYNNEI. The CDR3 region is CASSGDTGGQSSYNEQFF. DNA of the CDR3: TGTGCCAGCAGTGGTGATACGGGGGGGCAGTCCTCCTACAATGAGCAGTTCTTC.

Many counts were recorded for this clonotype. The chain links TRBV12-3 or TRBV12-4 to TRBJ2-7; D call uncertain. This CDR3 is built from 13 residues. The V end lost 4 bases, the J end lost 6 bases, and 13 bases lay between the germline ends. CDR3 residues: CASSSSGPSEQYF. The DNA for the CDR3 is TGTGCCAGCAGTTCCTCCGGCCCGTCCGAGCAGTACTTC.

The chain links TRBV5-6 to TRBJ2-4, with D perhaps being TRBD1 or TRBD2 (5 bases each). The CDR3 is 14 residues long. V was trimmed by 0 bases and J by 5 bases, leaving 9 bases between them. In germline, CDR1 is SGHDT, CDR2 YYEEEE. The CDR3 nucleotides read TGTGCCAGCAGCTTGGGGACGGGACAAAACATTCAGTACTTC. Translating it yields CASSLGTGQNIQYF.

The table lists this clonotype with many counts. V and J are TRBV5-1 and TRBJ1-1; no clear D gene. The CDR3 totals 13 residues. Germline V gene lookup returns CDR1 SGHRS and CDR2 YFSETQ. Trimming left V 7 bases short and J 3 bases short, with 13 bases between. CDR3 nucleotides: TGCGCCAGCTTTTATGGGGTGGACACTGAAGCTTTCTTT. Amino acids: CASFYGVDTEAFF.

This clonotype has only a few counts. The chain is built from TRBV4-1 and TRBJ1-2; D is possibly TRBD1 (5 bases). Germline CDR1 reads MGHRA; CDR2 reads YSYEKL. V was pared by 0 bases and J by 8 bases, with 19 bases between. There are 16 residues in the CDR3. The CDR3 DNA is TGCGCCAGCAGCCAAGAAACGGGACTCAAGACGGGAGGCTACACCTTC. Translating gives CASSQETGLKTGGYTF.

This clonotype was picked up a small number of times. The gene calls are TRBV5-5 and TRBJ1-2; D not certain. This CDR3 contains 13 residues. In germline, CDR1 is SGHKS, CDR2 YYEKEE (reference sequence). The V and J ends lost 3 bases and 5 bases respectively, with 11 bases between them. The CDR3 coding sequence is TGTGCCAGCAGCTCCTGGATGGAGTATGGCTACACCTTC. It specifies CASSSWMEYGYTF.

The chain couples TRBV19 to TRBJ1-3; TRBD1 matches at 8 bases. The CDR3 length is 14 residues. The V gene end was trimmed by 7 bases and the J gene end by 2 bases; junction bases not matched to a gene: 4. CDR1 and CDR2 (germline): LNHDA, SQIVND (reference sequence). The CDR3 DNA follows: TGTGCCAGTACAGGGGGCTGGACTGGAAACACCATATATTTT. Residues: CASTGGWTGNTIYF. The full variable domain, in which reference TRBV19 and TRBJ1-3 provide the parts outside the CDR3, is DGGITQSPKYLFRKEGQNVTLSCEQNLNHDAMYWYRQDPGQGLRLIYYSQIVNDFQKGDIAEGYSVSREKKESFPLTVTSAQKNPTAFYLCASTGGWTGNTIYFGEGSWLTVV.